This T cell receptor beta chain was retrieved from a study of T cells after posttransplantation cyclophosphamide. Study-level results: Recipient CMV seropositivity and CMV reactivation strongly tracked TRB clonality. Donor CD8+ memory clones often dominated recipient blood repertoires at later times. Blood and skin or GI T cell repertoires showed limited TRB overlap.

This CDR3 contains 15 residues. Germline lookup yields CDR1 LNHDA and CDR2 SQIVND (reference sequence). V was clipped by 3 bases and J by 2 bases, with 13 bases between them. Clones were sequenced by immunoSEQ multiplex PCR, and TCRdb holds only the in-frame ones, with some missing. This table holds 10,000 to 12,000 clones, around nine tenths found once. This clone was detected a few times. The antigen is not known. Cyclophosphamide on days +3 and +4 followed busulfan-fludarabine conditioning and a marrow graft. The TCR was taken from a male patient between 25 and 40 years old who received an allogeneic stem cell transplant from a related donor, was CMV-positive, and had acute GVHD only. Some of these T cells may belong to the graft donor. This chain connects TRBV19 to TRBJ1-1; D is unresolved. The input for sequencing was CD4+ T cells sorted from PBMCs, taken after allogeneic stem cell transplant with posttransplant cyclophosphamide. Here the CDR3 reads CASSIRGTSNTEAFF. The CDR3, as DNA: TGTGCCAGTAGTATCCGCGGCACGAGCAACACTGAAGCTTTCTTT.